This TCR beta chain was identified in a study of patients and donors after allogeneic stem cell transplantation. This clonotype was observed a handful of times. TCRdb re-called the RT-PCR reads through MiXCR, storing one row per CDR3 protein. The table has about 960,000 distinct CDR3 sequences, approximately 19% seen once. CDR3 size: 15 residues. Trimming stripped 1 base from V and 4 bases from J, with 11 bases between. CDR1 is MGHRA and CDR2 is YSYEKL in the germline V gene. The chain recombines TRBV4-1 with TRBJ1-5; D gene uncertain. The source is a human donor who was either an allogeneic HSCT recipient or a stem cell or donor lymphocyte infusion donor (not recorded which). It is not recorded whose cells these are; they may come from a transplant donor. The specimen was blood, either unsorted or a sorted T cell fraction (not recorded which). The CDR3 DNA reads TGCGCCAGCAGCCAAGGCTTCCACGGTAATCAGCCCCAGCATTTT. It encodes CASSQGFHGNQPQHF.